The clone carrying this T cell receptor (beta chain) was observed many times. As yet, its antigen is unknown. This specimen belongs to a study of shared clonotypes between healthy human individuals. Study-level points and caveats: Though the depth was large, rarefaction showed that sorted-subset sequencing was incomplete. Relative to their counterparts shared across all four donors, non-shared clonotypes exhibited diminished generation probabilities. Larger richness was generally estimated for naive than memory subsets.

Produced via immunoSEQ multiplex PCR; TCRdb's table is partial and in-frame only. This sample yields about 340,000 clones, of which around four fifths are seen a single time; around 9.3% belongs to the top ten. The germline gives CDR1 SGHVS, CDR2 FQNEAQ. Trimming took 0 bases from V and 8 from J, leaving 17 bases between them. The CDR3 is 16 amino acids. The TCR comes from a man aged 25-45 years in good health. The V call is TRBV7-8, the J call TRBJ2-1, with D perhaps matching TRBD1 or TRBD2 (5 bases each). The sample was memory CD4+ T cells sorted from blood. Documented subset: CD45RA-negative fraction. The CDR3 reads CASSLARIGLRDEQFF. CDR3 DNA sequence: TGTGCCAGCAGCTTAGCTAGAATCGGACTCAGGGATGAGCAGTTCTTC.